A single sample gave rise to the 10 T cell receptor beta chains below, sequenced in a study of cytomegalovirus exposure and HLA in healthy donors. Both 60 Vbeta primers and 13 Jbeta primers went into the PCR. Using immunoSEQ multiplex PCR, the repertoire was profiled, and TCRdb retains in-frame clones only, with some absent. The sample lists hundreds of thousands of clones; over 80% were seen once. Material: PBMCs. Every receptor here comes from a boy aged 2-9 years in good health and CMV-seronegative.

V and J are TRBV7-6 and TRBJ2-7; D unresolved. The CDR3 runs to 14 residues. Per germline, CDR1 SGHVS and CDR2 FNYEAQ. The V and J ends lost 5 bases and 0 bases respectively, with 11 bases between them. CDR3 sequence: CASSPRPSSYEQYF. DNA for the CDR3: TGTGCCAGCAGCCCTCGCCCGAGCTCCTACGAGCAGTACTTC.

This clone was seen a few times. The rearrangement joins TRBV4-1 to TRBJ1-1; no clear D gene. CDR3 length: 14 residues. The V end was cut by 4 bases, the J end by 0 bases, with 9 bases between. CDR1 is MGHRA and CDR2 is YSYEKL in the germline V gene. The CDR3 DNA reads as TGCGCCAGCAGCCCTTCCTTCCTGAACACTGAAGCTTTCTTT. Translated: CASSPSFLNTEAFF.

The chain joins TRBV7-9 to TRBJ2-7, with TRBD1 matching 9 bases. Germline CDR1 is SEHNR and CDR2 is FQNEAQ (reference sequence). Germline trimming cut 3 bases from V and 3 bases from J; bases unmatched to any gene: 6. The CDR3 length is 15 residues. The CDR3: CASSFEDRGVYEQYF. CDR3 DNA sequence: TGTGCCAGCAGCTTCGAGGACAGGGGAGTCTACGAGCAGTACTTC.

The V call is TRBV2, the J call TRBJ1-2, with unresolved D. Per germline, CDR1 SNHLY and CDR2 FYNNEI. The CDR3 spans 14 residues. The V and J ends lost 0 bases and 3 bases respectively, with 8 bases between them. CDR3 in amino acids: CASSEASTDYGYTF. The CDR3 DNA reads as TGTGCCAGCAGTGAAGCTTCCACGGACTATGGCTACACCTTC.

Only a few counts were recorded for this clone. The J gene is TRBJ2-1, the V gene TRBV6-5; D uncertain. The ends were cut back, 0 bases at V and 5 bases at J, with 8 bases in the middle. The CDR3 has 14 residues. Germline CDR1 and CDR2: MNHEY and SVGAGI. The CDR3 loop reads CASSYSSLDNEQFF. The CDR3 region has the DNA TGTGCCAGCAGTTACTCTAGTCTAGACAATGAGCAGTTCTTC.

In DNA form, the CDR3 reads TGTGCCAGCAGTCACCTGGGACAGAAAACCTACAATGAGCAGTTCTTC. Protein product: CASSHLGQKTYNEQFF. The chain has TRBV6-6 and TRBJ2-1, with TRBD1 matching over 7 bases. CDR3 length: 16 residues. V was pared by 5 bases and J by 2 bases, with 9 bases of the junction left unmatched. CDR1 and CDR2 (germline): MNHNY, SVGAGI (reference sequence).

The chain uses TRBV10-3 and TRBJ1-2; D uncertain. Germline-derived CDR1 and CDR2 are ENHRY and SYGVKD. The germline V and J ends were trimmed by 4 bases and 0 bases, with 12 bases remaining between them. The CDR3 runs to 15 residues. The CDR3 nucleotides are TGTGCCATCAGTGCGGTGGGCCCAGCTAACTATGGCTACACCTTC. Its protein is CAISAVGPANYGYTF.

Notes on this clone: The junction differs from germline at one of its ends, possibly a read error. The chain joins TRBV7-7 to TRBJ2-1, with 7 bases matching TRBD2. The CDR3 extends over 12 amino acids. CDR1 and CDR2 from the germline V gene are SSHAT and FNYEAQ (reference sequence). The CDR3 is CASSPSSGEQFF. The CDR3 region has the DNA TGTGCTAGCAGCCCTTCTAGCGGCGAGCAGTTCTTC.

The rearrangement joins TRBV6-6 to TRBJ2-5, with 8 bases that match TRBD2. The V segment lost 6 bases and the J segment 5 bases; nucleotides outside the gene matches: 11. The CDR3 runs 15 residues. Germline assignment: CDR1 MNHNY and CDR2 SVGAGI (reference sequence). The CDR3 here is CASSPERGLRETQYF. The DNA of the CDR3 is TGTGCCAGCAGCCCGGAGCGGGGGCTAAGGGAGACCCAGTACTTC.

V and J are TRBV27 and TRBJ2-3; D is perhaps TRBD2 (6 bases). This CDR3 has 15 amino acids. Germline CDR1 is MNHEY and CDR2 is SMNVEV (reference sequence). Deletions cut 2 bases from V and 4 bases from J, with 13 bases between. The CDR3 nucleotides read TGTGCCAGCAGTTTAGGGGGGTTCTGGGCAGATACGCAGTATTTT. It encodes CASSLGGFWADTQYF.